A few counts support the clone carrying this T cell receptor beta chain. Semi-nested PCR with Nested Universal Primer A followed constant-region reverse priming of full-length variable regions. From the 5' RACE reads, TCRdb called clonotypes with MiXCR, one entry per CDR3 protein. Of over 50,000 distinct CDR3 sequences listed, under 35% are singletons. The CDR3 contains 15 residues. Germline-derived CDR1 and CDR2 are LGHDT and YNNKEL (reference sequence). With 2 bases clipped from V and 4 bases from J, the junction kept 4 bases outside the gene matches. V gene TRBV3-1 combines with J gene TRBJ2-2; TRBD2 matches at 7 bases. Sequencing used tumor-infiltrating naive CD4+ T cells sorted from the breast tumor. Subset of the sample: naive CD4+ T cells, CD4+CD45RA+CD25-. The sequence came from a female donor with breast cancer. CDR3 residues: CASSQSAGPTGELFF. The CDR3 DNA reads as TGTGCCAGCAGCCAATCAGCGGGACCCACCGGGGAGCTGTTTTTT.